This T cell receptor beta chain was found in a study of blood T cell repertoires in COVID-19. Study-level information: Samples came from the United States, Italy and Spain, spanning acute and convalescent COVID-19. PBMCs, B-cell-depleted T cells, or T cells were the source of the cDNA or gDNA that made up the material.

This CDR3 is built from 16 residues. Germline CDR1 SGDLS, CDR2 YYNGEE. V lost 0 bases to trimming and J lost 0 bases, with 10 bases between them. Original processing methods: Amplification of reference gene primers provided the estimated nucleated cell counts. Using immunoSEQ multiplex PCR, the repertoire was profiled, and TCRdb retains in-frame clones only, with some absent. V and J calls and clone size come straight from that table; D and trimming were deduced from the DNA. This table holds approximately 220,000 clones, around 82% found once. Sample: peripheral blood. The TCR comes from a woman in her fifties or sixties with acute or convalescent COVID-19. The rearrangement links TRBV9 to TRBJ1-3, with D possibly being TRBD1 (5 bases). The CDR3: CASSVAGDSSGNTIYF. Here the CDR3 DNA reads TGTGCCAGCAGCGTAGCCGGAGACAGCTCTGGAAACACCATATATTTT.